Each of the 27 T cell receptor beta chains below was sequenced from the same sample in a study of early T cells in non-severe SARS-CoV-2 infection. TCRdb independently ran MiXCR on the 5' RACE reads; one entry per CDR3 protein. The sample includes roughly 55,000 distinct CDR3 sequences, 11% seen only once; the top ten take 10%. Specimen: whole blood. The source of these receptors is an adult who was a healthcare worker with PCR-confirmed SARS-CoV-2 infection or an uninfected control (not recorded which).

This clonotype has just a few counts. The rearrangement joins TRBV7-2 to TRBJ2-3; D gene uncertain. Germline V CDR1 and CDR2: SGHTA, FQGNSA. The CDR3 extends over 12 amino acids. Trimming pared 5 bases from V and 2 bases from J, leaving 5 bases between. In nucleotides, the CDR3 is TGTGCCAGCAGCCCAACCACAGATACGCAGTATTTT. This gives the protein CASSPTTDTQYF. The full variable domain, with the rest looked up from reference TRBV7-2 and TRBJ2-3, is GAGVSQSPSNKVTEKGKDVELRCDPISGHTALYWYRQSLGQGLEFLIYFQGNSAPDKSGLPSDRFSAERTGGSVSTLTIQRTQQEDSAVYLCASSPTTDTQYFGPGTRLTVL.

The chain has TRBV12-3 or TRBV12-4 and TRBJ2-7; maybe TRBD1 (6 bases). Trimming took off 4 bases at V and 3 bases at J, with 7 bases between the two ends. The CDR3 totals 12 residues. The CDR3: CASSSRGYEQYF. The DNA of the CDR3 is TGTGCCAGCAGTTCCAGGGGCTACGAGCAGTACTTC.

This clonotype was detected ten times or more. The chain employs TRBV11-2 and TRBJ2-1, with D hard to call. Germline CDR1 reads SGHAT; CDR2 reads FQNNGV. V lost 3 bases and J 4 bases, leaving 7 bases between the germline ends. The CDR3 totals 13 residues. The CDR3 nucleotides read TGTGCCAGCAGCTTGGTAAAGTACAATGAGCAGTTCTTC. It codes for CASSLVKYNEQFF.

This rearrangement joins TRBV4-1 to TRBJ1-1; possible D gene TRBD1, 6 bases. The germline V gene encodes CDR1 MGHRA and CDR2 YSYEKL. V lost 2 bases, J lost 4 bases, and 14 bases lay in between. There are 15 residues in the CDR3. The CDR3 reads CASSQLLRGGTEAFF. The CDR3 DNA reads TGCGCCAGCAGCCAACTGTTGCGAGGGGGCACTGAAGCTTTCTTT.

V gene TRBV10-2 combines with J gene TRBJ2-5; tentatively, D is TRBD2 (5 bases). The germline gives CDR1 WSHSY, CDR2 SAAADI. The CDR3 loop spans 13 amino acids. V gave up 3 bases and J gave up 2 bases, with 7 bases separating them. This CDR3 is CASSDRTQETQYF. The CDR3 DNA is TGCGCCAGCAGTGATCGGACTCAAGAGACCCAGTACTTC.

The table lists this clonotype with many counts. CDR3 residues: CASSRLAYYNSPLHF. In DNA form, the CDR3 reads TGTGCCAGCAGCCGTCTTGCGTACTATAATTCACCCCTCCACTTT. The chain is built from TRBV6-5 and TRBJ1-6; D gene ambiguous. CDR1 is MNHEY, CDR2 SVGAGI, per germline. CDR3 length: 15 amino acids. Trimming took 6 bases from V and 3 from J, leaving 12 bases between them.

The table lists this clonotype with many counts. The chain recombines TRBV9 with TRBJ1-2; weak D call: TRBD1 (5 bases). The CDR3 has 15 residues. Germline lookup yields CDR1 SGDLS and CDR2 YYNGEE. The germline V and J ends were trimmed by 3 bases and 4 bases, with 16 bases remaining between them. DNA for the CDR3: TGTGCCAGCAGCGAGTCTTGGGGGTCGGGCTATGGCTACACCTTC. It encodes CASSESWGSGYGYTF. The full variable domain, its missing parts supplied by reference TRBV9 and TRBJ1-2, is DSGVTQTPKHLITATGQRVTLRCSPRSGDLSVYWYQQSLDQGLQFLIQYYNGEERAKGNILERFSAQQFPDLHSELNLSSLELGDSALYFCASSESWGSGYGYTFGSGTRLTVV.

The chain employs TRBV6-6 and TRBJ2-3; possible D gene TRBD2, 6 bases. Germline assignment: CDR1 MNHNY and CDR2 SVGAGI (reference sequence). The CDR3 length is 17 residues. Trimming cost V 4 bases and J 0 bases, with 17 bases left between them. CDR3 protein: CASSLGLSGSSTDTQYF. CDR3 DNA: TGTGCCAGCAGTTTAGGGCTCAGCGGGTCTAGCACAGATACGCAGTATTTT.

This clonotype has more than one count but fewer than ten. The J gene is TRBJ2-2, the V gene TRBV4-1; 10 nucleotides line up with TRBD2. The germline V gene has CDR1 MGHRA and CDR2 YSYEKL. V shed 3 bases and J 0 bases; nucleotides not matched to a gene: 7. The CDR3 loop spans 18 amino acids. CDR3 residues: CASSQRGTSVANTGELFF. CDR3 DNA: TGCGCCAGCAGCCAGCGAGGGACTAGCGTCGCGAACACCGGGGAGCTGTTTTTT.

The rearrangement links TRBV28 to TRBJ2-7; tentatively, D is TRBD1 (8 bases). Trimming took off 7 bases at V and 5 bases at J, with 30 bases between the two ends. This CDR3 has 18 residues. Germline assignment: CDR1 MDHEN and CDR2 SYDVKM. CDR3 protein: CASTAPGTGPHGGDEQYF. The CDR3 nucleotides read TGTGCCAGCACTGCCCCCGGGACAGGCCCTCATGGGGGGGACGAGCAGTACTTC.

J is TRBJ2-3 and V is TRBV12-3 or TRBV12-4, with TRBD1 as a possible D gene (6 bases). The CDR3 extends over 16 amino acids. V gave up 5 bases and J gave up 4 bases, with 19 bases separating them. As DNA, the CDR3 is TGTGCCAGCAGTGTAACCACAGGGTCGATCGCAGATACGCAGTATTTT. It specifies CASSVTTGSIADTQYF.

The table lists this clonotype with a few counts. The chain joins TRBV4-2 to TRBJ2-2, with a weak D call TRBD2 (5 bases). Trimming cost V 4 bases and J 5 bases, with 17 bases left between them. The CDR3 consists of 16 residues. Germline V gene sequence: CDR1 LGHNA, CDR2 YNFKEQ. In nucleotides, the CDR3 is TGTGCCAGCAGCCCGGGGTCATTACATTCGACCGGGGAGCTGTTTTTT. It yields the protein CASSPGSLHSTGELFF.

This chain links TRBV24-1 with TRBJ2-5, with D maybe TRBD1 (6 bases). V was trimmed by 4 bases and J by 5 bases, leaving 16 bases between them. CDR1 and CDR2 (germline): KGHDR, SFDVKD. The CDR3 consists of 15 residues. The CDR3 sequence is CATSEPGHHGETQYF. CDR3 nucleotides: TGTGCCACCAGTGAACCGGGACACCACGGGGAGACCCAGTACTTC.

The chain links TRBV14 to TRBJ1-4, with unresolved D. V dropped 4 bases and J dropped 3 bases, with 12 bases sitting between them. Germline CDR1 reads SGHDN; CDR2 reads FVKESK. The CDR3 runs to 15 residues. The CDR3 loop reads CASSPGWAANEKLFF. As DNA, the CDR3 is TGTGCCAGCAGCCCTGGGTGGGCTGCTAATGAAAAACTGTTTTTT.

This clonotype was seen repeatedly, ten times or more. The gene calls are TRBV3-1 and TRBJ1-2; D is unresolved. This CDR3 is built from 16 residues. Trimming shortened V by 2 bases and J by 8 bases, and 21 bases separated the two germline ends. CDR1 LGHDT and CDR2 YNNKEL come from the germline V gene (reference sequence). The CDR3 here is CASSQRTHPALVGYTF. The CDR3 DNA reads TGTGCCAGCAGCCAACGGACCCATCCGGCTCTTGTGGGCTACACCTTC.

The chain uses TRBV7-8 and TRBJ2-3; tentative D call: TRBD2 (6 bases). Between the trimmed V and J ends, which lost 3 bases and 6 bases, there was a span of 10 bases. This CDR3 contains 13 residues. In germline, CDR1 is SGHVS, CDR2 FQNEAQ. The CDR3 bases are TGTGCCAGCAGCTTGCGGGGAGGTGATACGCAGTATTTT. Protein product: CASSLRGGDTQYF. The entire variable domain, with the rest obtained from reference TRBV7-8 and TRBJ2-3, is as follows: GAGVSQSPRYKVAKRGQDVALRCDPISGHVSLFWYQQALGQGPEFLTYFQNEAQLDKSGLPSDRFFAERPEGSVSTLKIQRTQQEDSAVYLCASSLRGGDTQYFGPGTRLTVL.

The V gene is TRBV11-2, the J gene TRBJ2-7; D could derive from TRBD1 or TRBD2 (5 bases each). Trimming pared 1 base from V and 3 bases from J, leaving 10 bases between. CDR3 length equals 14 residues. Germline V gives CDR1 SGHAT, CDR2 FQNNGV. The CDR3 coding sequence is TGTGCCAGCAGCTTAGTGGGGACCAACTACGAGCAGTACTTC. This translates into CASSLVGTNYEQYF.

The table lists this clonotype with a few counts. V is TRBV25-1 and J is TRBJ2-1; perhaps D is TRBD1 or TRBD2 (6 bases each). This CDR3 region has 14 residues. The V and J ends lost 4 bases and 6 bases respectively, with 13 bases between them. Germline V lookup: CDR1 MGHDK, CDR2 SYGVNS. The CDR3 region is CASSGHGGGNEQFF. The CDR3 DNA reads TGTGCCAGCAGTGGTCACGGAGGGGGCAATGAGCAGTTCTTC.

This clonotype was seen a few times. The gene calls are TRBV3-1 and TRBJ2-7; D tentatively fits TRBD1 or TRBD2 (5 bases each). Germline V gene data show CDR1 as LGHDT and CDR2 as YNNKEL (reference sequence). The V gene lost 1 base and the J gene lost 4 bases, with 8 bases spanning the gap. This CDR3 comprises 13 residues. In nucleotides, the CDR3 is TGTGCCAGCAGCCAAGGGGGGATGTACGAGCAGTACTTC. Translation: CASSQGGMYEQYF.

This chain joins TRBV7-2 and TRBJ2-3; the match to TRBD2 covers 7 bases. Trimming took 4 bases from V and 3 from J; bases not matched to a gene: 7. The CDR3 spans 15 residues. Germline CDR1 reads SGHTA; CDR2 reads FQGNSA. Here the CDR3 reads CASSSRLAGTDTQYF. For the CDR3, the DNA is TGTGCCAGCAGCTCAAGACTAGCTGGGACAGATACGCAGTATTTT.

The chain is built from TRBV20-1 and TRBJ2-1, with D possibly matching TRBD2 (5 bases). V lost 4 bases, J lost 5 bases, and 15 bases lay in between. Germline CDR1 DFQATT, CDR2 SNEGSKA (reference sequence). The CDR3 is 14 amino acids. The CDR3 loop reads CSAIVGAPNNEQFF. The DNA of the CDR3 is TGCAGTGCTATCGTGGGAGCCCCTAACAATGAGCAGTTCTTC.

The sample holds a few counts of this clonotype. The genes are TRBV24-1 and TRBJ2-2; TRBD1 agrees at 9 bases. The germline CDR1 and CDR2 sequences are KGHDR and SFDVKD. The CDR3 contains 17 residues. V lost 4 bases and J lost 2; bases outside the gene matches: 7. The CDR3 coding sequence is TGTGCCACCAGTGAACAATGGGGACAGGGAAACACCGGGGAGCTGTTTTTT. Protein sequence: CATSEQWGQGNTGELFF.

This clonotype was recorded many times. The rearrangement joins TRBV18 to TRBJ2-7; 9 nucleotides line up with TRBD1. The CDR3 is made up of 16 amino acids. J was trimmed by 2 bases and V by 4 bases; bases with no gene match: 9. Germline V CDR1 and CDR2: KGHSH, LQKENI. CDR3 nucleotide sequence: TGTGCCAGCTCACGGGGACAGGGAATGCGGACCTACGAGCAGTACTTC. The encoded protein is CASSRGQGMRTYEQYF.

This clonotype occurred a few times. V usage is TRBV10-3 and J usage is TRBJ2-7; TRBD2 is a possible D gene (5 bases). V was shortened by 6 bases and J by 3 bases, with 15 bases between the two germline ends. Germline CDR1 reads ENHRY; CDR2 reads SYGVKD. This CDR3 spans 14 amino acids. In DNA, the CDR3 is TGTGCCATCAGCGAGGACGGGAATTTCTACGAGCAGTACTTC. It yields the protein CAISEDGNFYEQYF.

In its sample, this clonotype was seen a few times. The chain joins TRBV19 to TRBJ2-7, with 7 bases fitting TRBD1. The germline CDR1 and CDR2 sequences are LNHDA and SQIVND (reference sequence). Germline trimming cut 5 bases from V and 6 bases from J; bases unmatched to any gene: 10. The CDR3 has 14 amino acids. CDR3 sequence (DNA): TGTGCCAGTAGTCGTTCCGGGACAGACATCGAGCAGTACTTC. Amino acids: CASSRSGTDIEQYF.

The V gene is TRBV10-3, the J gene TRBJ1-2; D perhaps matches TRBD1 (6 bases). Germline V lookup: CDR1 ENHRY, CDR2 SYGVKD. The V end was cut by 4 bases, the J end by 3 bases, with 6 bases between. The CDR3 totals 12 residues. CDR3 region: CAISGQDYGYTF. The CDR3 nucleotides read TGTGCCATCAGTGGACAGGACTATGGCTACACCTTC.

This clonotype was picked up a small number of times. The chain is built from TRBV5-1 and TRBJ2-7; the match to TRBD2 covers 11 bases. The CDR3 consists of 17 residues. CDR1 and CDR2 (germline): SGHRS, YFSETQ. Losses at the gene ends were 0 bases for V and 5 bases for J; bases not matched to a gene: 10. CDR3 sequence reads: CASSLVRLAGGVDEQYF. The CDR3 region has the DNA TGCGCCAGCAGCTTGGTTCGGCTAGCGGGAGGAGTCGACGAGCAGTACTTC.